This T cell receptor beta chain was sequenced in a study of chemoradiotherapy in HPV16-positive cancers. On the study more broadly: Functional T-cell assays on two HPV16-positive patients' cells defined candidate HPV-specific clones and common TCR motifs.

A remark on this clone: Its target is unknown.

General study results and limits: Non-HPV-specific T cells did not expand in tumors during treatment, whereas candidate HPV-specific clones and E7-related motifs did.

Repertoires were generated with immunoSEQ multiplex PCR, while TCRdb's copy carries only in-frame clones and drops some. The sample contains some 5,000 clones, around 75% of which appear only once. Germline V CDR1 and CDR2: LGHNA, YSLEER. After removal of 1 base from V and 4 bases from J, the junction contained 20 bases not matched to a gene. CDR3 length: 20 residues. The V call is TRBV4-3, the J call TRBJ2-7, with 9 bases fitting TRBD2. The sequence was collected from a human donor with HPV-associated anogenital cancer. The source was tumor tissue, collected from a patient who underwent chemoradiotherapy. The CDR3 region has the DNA TGCGCCAGCAGCCAAGTGCGGGGAGGGCGCCTAGCGGGGTTAAGTTACGAGCAGTACTTC. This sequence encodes CASSQVRGGRLAGLSYEQYF.